The following is a T cell receptor beta chain sequence with its context. The antigen is undetermined. The sample is drawn from a study of T cell responses to AZD1222 COVID-19 vaccine. Whole-study findings and limits: Researchers report vaccine-associated CD4 TCRs spanning spike, with dominance at 160-218 and 743-854. Repertoires were sampled only after the peak T cell response. Seropositive AZD1222 recipients at baseline numbered only 5 or 6.

Unmatched junction bases numbered 4, after V lost 6 bases and J lost 6 bases. This CDR3 spans 13 amino acids. Looked up from germline, CDR1 is SNHLY and CDR2 is FYNNEI. Profiled with immunoSEQ multiplex PCR; TCRdb holds only in-frame clones, not every one. The sample consists of about 180,000 clones, about nine tenths of them appearing once. The rearrangement links TRBV2 to TRBJ2-4; 8 nucleotides align to TRBD2. This receptor was identified in an adult in good health. Here the sequenced sample was peripheral blood, taken on day 0 of AZD1222 vaccination. In DNA, the CDR3 is TGTGCCAGCAGCGATGCGGGGGGAAACATTCAGTACTTC. Protein sequence: CASSDAGGNIQYF.